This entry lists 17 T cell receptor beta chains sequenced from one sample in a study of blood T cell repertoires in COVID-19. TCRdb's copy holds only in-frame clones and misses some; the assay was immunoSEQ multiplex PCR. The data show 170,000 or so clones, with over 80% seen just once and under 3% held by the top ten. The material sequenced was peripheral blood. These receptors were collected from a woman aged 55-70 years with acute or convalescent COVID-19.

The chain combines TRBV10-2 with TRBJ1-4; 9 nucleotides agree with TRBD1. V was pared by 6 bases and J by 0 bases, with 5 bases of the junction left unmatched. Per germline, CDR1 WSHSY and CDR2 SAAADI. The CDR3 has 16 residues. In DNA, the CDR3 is TGCGCCAGCAGCGGGGACAGGGCCGCAACTAATGAAAAACTGTTTTTT. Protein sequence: CASSGDRAATNEKLFF.

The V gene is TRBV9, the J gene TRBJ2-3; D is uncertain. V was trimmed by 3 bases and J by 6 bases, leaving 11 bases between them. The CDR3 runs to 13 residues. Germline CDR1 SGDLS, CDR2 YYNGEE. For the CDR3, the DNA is TGTGCCAGCAGCGCCCCGAACGGGGATACGCAGTATTTT. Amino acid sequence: CASSAPNGDTQYF. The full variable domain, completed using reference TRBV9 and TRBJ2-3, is DSGVTQTPKHLITATGQRVTLRCSPRSGDLSVYWYQQSLDQGLQFLIQYYNGEERAKGNILERFSAQQFPDLHSELNLSSLELGDSALYFCASSAPNGDTQYFGPGTRLTVL.

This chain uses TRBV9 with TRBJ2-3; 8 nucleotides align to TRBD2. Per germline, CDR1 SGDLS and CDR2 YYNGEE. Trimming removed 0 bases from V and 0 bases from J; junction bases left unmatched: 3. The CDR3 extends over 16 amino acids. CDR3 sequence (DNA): TGTGCCAGCAGCGTAGGTTGGACTAGCAGCACAGATACGCAGTATTTT. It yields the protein CASSVGWTSSTDTQYF.

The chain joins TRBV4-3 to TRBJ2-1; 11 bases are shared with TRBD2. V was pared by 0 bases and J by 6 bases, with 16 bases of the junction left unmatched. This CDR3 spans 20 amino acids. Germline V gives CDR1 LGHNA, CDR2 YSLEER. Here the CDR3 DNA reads TGCGCCAGCAGCCAAGATCTCCCTTTAGCGGGGGGGCCTTCGCGCAATGAGCAGTTCTTC. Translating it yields CASSQDLPLAGGPSRNEQFF.

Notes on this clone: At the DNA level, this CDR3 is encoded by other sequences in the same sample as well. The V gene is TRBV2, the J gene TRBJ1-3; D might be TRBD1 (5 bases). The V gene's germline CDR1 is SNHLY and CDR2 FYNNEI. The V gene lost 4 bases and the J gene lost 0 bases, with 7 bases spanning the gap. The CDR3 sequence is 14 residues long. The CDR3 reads CASSGQLSGNTIYF. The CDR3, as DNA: TGTGCCAGCAGTGGACAGCTCTCTGGAAACACCATATATTTT. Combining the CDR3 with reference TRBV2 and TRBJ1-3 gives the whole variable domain EPEVTQTPSHQVTQMGQEVILRCVPISNHLYFYWYRQILGQKVEFLVSFYNNEISEKSEIFDDQFSVERPDGSNFTLKIRSTKLEDSAMYFCASSGQLSGNTIYFGEGSWLTVV.

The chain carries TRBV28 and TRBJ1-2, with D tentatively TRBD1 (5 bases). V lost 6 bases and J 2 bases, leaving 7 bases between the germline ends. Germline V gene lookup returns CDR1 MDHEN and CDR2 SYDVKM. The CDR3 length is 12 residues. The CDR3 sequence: CASRGQNYGYTF. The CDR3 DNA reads TGTGCCAGCAGGGGGCAGAACTATGGCTACACCTTC.

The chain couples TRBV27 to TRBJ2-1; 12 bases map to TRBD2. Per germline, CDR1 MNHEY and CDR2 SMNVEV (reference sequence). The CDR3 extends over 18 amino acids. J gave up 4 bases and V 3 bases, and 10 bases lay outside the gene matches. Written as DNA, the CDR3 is TGTGCCAGCAGTTTTGGGTCTAGCGGGGGGGCGGCATACAATGAGCAGTTCTTC. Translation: CASSFGSSGGAAYNEQFF.

The CDR3 coding sequence is TGCGCCAGCAGCCGCAGCCGGGGGGATACGCAGTATTTT. It yields the protein CASSRSRGDTQYF. The V and J genes are TRBV4-3 and TRBJ2-3, with D possibly matching TRBD2 (6 bases). Germline CDR1 LGHNA, CDR2 YSLEER. CDR3 size: 13 residues. Trimming cost V 4 bases and J 6 bases, with 11 bases left between them.

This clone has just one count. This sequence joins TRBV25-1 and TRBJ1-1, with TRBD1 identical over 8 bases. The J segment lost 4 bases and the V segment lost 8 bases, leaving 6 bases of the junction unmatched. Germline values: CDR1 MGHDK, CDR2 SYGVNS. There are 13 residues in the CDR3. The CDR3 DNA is TGTGCCAGCGCGGACAGGGCGGGCACTGAAGCTTTCTTT. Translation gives CASADRAGTEAFF.

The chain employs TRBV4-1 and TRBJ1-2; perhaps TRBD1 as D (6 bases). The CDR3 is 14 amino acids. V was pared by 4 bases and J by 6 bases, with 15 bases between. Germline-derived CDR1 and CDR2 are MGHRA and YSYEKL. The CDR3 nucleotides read TGCGCCAGCAGCCTCCGAGGGGGAGAGGATGGCTACACCTTC. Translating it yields CASSLRGGEDGYTF.

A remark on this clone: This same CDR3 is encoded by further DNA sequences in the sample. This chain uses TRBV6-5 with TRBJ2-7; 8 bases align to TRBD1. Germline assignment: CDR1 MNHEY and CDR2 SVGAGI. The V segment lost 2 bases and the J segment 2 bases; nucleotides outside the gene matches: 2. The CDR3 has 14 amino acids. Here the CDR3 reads CASSYDRGPYEQYF. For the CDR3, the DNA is TGTGCCAGCAGTTACGACAGGGGCCCCTACGAGCAGTACTTC.

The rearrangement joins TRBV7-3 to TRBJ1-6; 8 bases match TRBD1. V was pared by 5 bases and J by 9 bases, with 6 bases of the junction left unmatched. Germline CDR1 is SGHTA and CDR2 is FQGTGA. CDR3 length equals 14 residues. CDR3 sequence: CASSLDRGSSPLHF. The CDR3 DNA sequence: TGTGCCAGCAGCCTCGACAGGGGTAGTTCACCCCTCCACTTT.

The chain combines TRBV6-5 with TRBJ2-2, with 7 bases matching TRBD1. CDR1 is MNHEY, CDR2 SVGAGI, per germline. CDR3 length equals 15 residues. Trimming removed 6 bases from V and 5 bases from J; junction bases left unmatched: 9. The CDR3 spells CASRGRQGRTGELFF. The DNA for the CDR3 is TGTGCCAGCAGGGGCCGACAGGGTCGGACCGGGGAGCTGTTTTTT.

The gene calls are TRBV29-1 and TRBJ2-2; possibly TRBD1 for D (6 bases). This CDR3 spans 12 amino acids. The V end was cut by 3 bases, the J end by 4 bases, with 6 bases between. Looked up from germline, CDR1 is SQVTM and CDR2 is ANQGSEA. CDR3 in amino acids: CSVEGATGELFF. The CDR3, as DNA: TGCAGCGTTGAGGGGGCCACCGGGGAGCTGTTTTTT.

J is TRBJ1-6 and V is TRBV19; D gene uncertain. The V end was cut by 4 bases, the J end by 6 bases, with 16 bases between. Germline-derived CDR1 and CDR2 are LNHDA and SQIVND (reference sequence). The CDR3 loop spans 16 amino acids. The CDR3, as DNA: TGTGCCAGTAGTACCCCGGAACACGGGTTTAATTCACCCCTCCACTTT. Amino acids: CASSTPEHGFNSPLHF.

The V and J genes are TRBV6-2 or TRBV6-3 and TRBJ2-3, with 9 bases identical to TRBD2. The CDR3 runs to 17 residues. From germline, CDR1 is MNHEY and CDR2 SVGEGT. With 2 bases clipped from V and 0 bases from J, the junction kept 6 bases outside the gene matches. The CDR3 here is CASSYPPTSGSTDTQYF. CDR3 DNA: TGTGCCAGCAGTTACCCCCCCACTAGCGGGAGCACAGATACGCAGTATTTT.

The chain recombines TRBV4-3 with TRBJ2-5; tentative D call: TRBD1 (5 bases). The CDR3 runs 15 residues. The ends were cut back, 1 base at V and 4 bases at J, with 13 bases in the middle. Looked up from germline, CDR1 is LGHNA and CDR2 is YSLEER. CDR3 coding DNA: TGCGCCAGCAGCCAAGGATGGAAGCAGGGAGAGACCCAGTACTTC. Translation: CASSQGWKQGETQYF.